What follows are 10 T cell receptor beta chains derived from one specimen sequenced in a study of robustness of blood B and T cell sequencing. cDNA was made with a 5' template-switch oligo adding a universal priming site. Each cDNA molecule was tagged by a 12-nucleotide random UMI. TCRdb analysed the PCR reads with MiXCR anew, one entry per CDR3 protein. Of some 1,600 distinct CDR3 sequences in the sample, approximately 68% were seen once. The template for TCR beta quantification was mRNA, not genomic DNA. The source material was peripheral blood. The receptors shown here come from a human donor in good health.

This clonotype was recorded only once. DNA of the CDR3: TGCGCCAGCAGCCAAGTCGGACAGGGGATCGGGGTGCATGGCTACACCTTC. It specifies CASSQVGQGIGVHGYTF. The chain links TRBV4-1 to TRBJ1-2; 9 bases map to TRBD1. The length of the CDR3 is 17 residues. The junction had 12 bases not matched to a gene; V was cut back by 1 base and J by 6 bases. Germline values: CDR1 MGHRA, CDR2 YSYEKL.

The chain carries TRBV7-6 and TRBJ1-1; TRBD1 matches 8 bases. The V gene end was trimmed by 5 bases and the J gene end by 1 base; junction bases not matched to a gene: 6. Germline V gene data show CDR1 as SGHVS and CDR2 as FNYEAQ. The CDR3 consists of 15 residues. CDR3 amino acids: CASSPRTGTNTEAFF. The CDR3 DNA follows: TGTGCCAGCAGCCCGAGGACAGGGACGAACACTGAAGCTTTCTTT.

V gene TRBV12-3 or TRBV12-4 combines with J gene TRBJ1-5, with unresolved D. The CDR3 loop spans 14 amino acids. Trimming removed 2 bases at V and 6 bases at J, with 11 bases between. CDR3: CASSLSGLGQPQHF. CDR3 in DNA: TGTGCCAGCAGTTTATCTGGGTTAGGTCAGCCCCAGCATTTT.

The chain recombines TRBV5-1 with TRBJ2-7; 10 positions match TRBD1. CDR3 length equals 15 residues. V shed 0 bases and J 4 bases; nucleotides not matched to a gene: 4. The germline CDR1 and CDR2 sequences are SGHRS and YFSETQ. The CDR3 region is CASSLAGQGSYEQYF. In DNA form, the CDR3 reads TGCGCCAGCAGCTTGGCGGGACAGGGGAGTTACGAGCAGTACTTC. The variable domain in full, with the rest retrieved from reference TRBV5-1 and TRBJ2-7, is KAGVTQTPRYLIKTRGQQVTLSCSPISGHRSVSWYQQTPGQGLQFLFEYFSETQRNKGNFPGRFSGRQFSNSRSEMNVSTLELGDSALYLCASSLAGQGSYEQYFGPGTRLTVT.

The chain joins TRBV5-1 to TRBJ2-7, with 9 bases identical to TRBD1. Germline values: CDR1 SGHRS, CDR2 YFSETQ. The CDR3 loop spans 13 amino acids. Trimming took 4 bases from V and 6 from J; bases not matched to a gene: 5. For the CDR3, the DNA is TGCGCCAGCAGCACCGGGACAGGGCGCGAGCAGTACTTC. Translation gives CASSTGTGREQYF.

The V gene is TRBV28, the J gene TRBJ1-2, with D maybe TRBD1 (6 bases). Trimming took off 4 bases at V and 6 bases at J, with 9 bases between the two ends. This CDR3 is built from 12 residues. The germline CDR1 and CDR2 sequences are MDHEN and SYDVKM. In DNA form, the CDR3 reads TGTGCCAGCAGTTATAGACAGGATGGCTACACCTTC. Its translation: CASSYRQDGYTF.

This chain joins TRBV5-5 and TRBJ2-1; a weak D match, TRBD1 (6 bases). Germline V lookup: CDR1 SGHKS, CDR2 YYEKEE (reference sequence). V was clipped by 4 bases and J by 0 bases, with 17 bases between them. The CDR3 contains 17 residues. The CDR3 sequence is CASSQGPGPSSYNEQFF. The CDR3 DNA reads TGTGCCAGCAGCCAGGGGCCAGGTCCTAGCTCCTACAATGAGCAGTTCTTC. Complete variable domain (other parts from reference TRBV5-5 and TRBJ2-1): DAGVTQSPTHLIKTRGQQVTLRCSPISGHKSVSWYQQVLGQGPQFIFQYYEKEERGRGNFPDRFSARQFPNYSSELNVNALLLGDSALYLCASSQGPGPSSYNEQFFGPGTRLTVL.

The chain's CDR3 is CSVEAQLKRNHFYGYTF. The CDR3 nucleotides read TGCAGCGTTGAAGCCCAGCTGAAGCGGAATCACTTCTATGGCTACACCTTC. V is TRBV29-1 and J is TRBJ1-2; D unresolved. Trimming left V 1 base short and J 4 bases short, with 22 bases between. The CDR3 totals 17 residues. The germline gives CDR1 SQVTM, CDR2 ANQGSEA.

The rearrangement uses TRBV19 and TRBJ1-1; D is unclear. Trimming shortened V by 5 bases and J by 8 bases, and 9 bases separated the two germline ends. This CDR3 has 11 amino acids. Germline V CDR1 and CDR2: LNHDA, SQIVND (reference sequence). For the CDR3, the DNA is TGTGCCAGTAGTGCCCCCCGAGAAGCTTTCTTT. Translated, it gives CASSAPREAFF.

The chain employs TRBV15 and TRBJ2-3; TRBD1 matches 8 bases. V lost 4 bases and J lost 5; bases outside the gene matches: 5. Germline loops: CDR1 LNHNV, CDR2 YYDKDF (reference sequence). This CDR3 contains 14 residues. The CDR3 nucleotides are TGTGCCACCAGCAAGGACAGGGCGGAAGATACGCAGTATTTT. Its translation: CATSKDRAEDTQYF.